The present T cell receptor (beta chain) was sequenced within a study of technical replicates of blood from a few donors (dated by TCRdb to 2016 to 2017). In regard to this clone: This clone's antigen is unknown. Per-base qualities were not stored, and no clone one base away is much larger.

Trimming takes 3 bases off V and 6 bases off J; junction bases not matched to a gene: 8. There are 15 amino acids in the CDR3, from cysteine to phenylalanine inclusive. CDR3 DNA only is kept here, 45 bases in frame from base 1. CDR1 and CDR2 were assigned from the germline V gene as SQVTM and ANQGSEA. Receptors were amplified or captured by the immunoSEQ multiplex PCR assay. TCRdb retrieved this table from immuneACCESS and kept in-frame rearrangements only. Not all clones are present; in checked studies, unresolved V genes account for under half, and no reason is known for the remainder. In all, the sample holds some 80,000 clones, and approximately 96% of those were seen once. Of the sample, under 0.35% falls within the top ten clones.

The receptor chain draws on TRBV29-1 and TRBJ2-2, with 9 bases in between that match TRBD1. The source material was T cells isolated from PBMCs. The TCR comes from a human donor in good health. The CDR3 region reads CSVDGQGIFSGELFF. The sequence in DNA is TGCAGCGTTGACGGACAGGGGATCTTCTCCGGGGAGCTGTTTTTT.